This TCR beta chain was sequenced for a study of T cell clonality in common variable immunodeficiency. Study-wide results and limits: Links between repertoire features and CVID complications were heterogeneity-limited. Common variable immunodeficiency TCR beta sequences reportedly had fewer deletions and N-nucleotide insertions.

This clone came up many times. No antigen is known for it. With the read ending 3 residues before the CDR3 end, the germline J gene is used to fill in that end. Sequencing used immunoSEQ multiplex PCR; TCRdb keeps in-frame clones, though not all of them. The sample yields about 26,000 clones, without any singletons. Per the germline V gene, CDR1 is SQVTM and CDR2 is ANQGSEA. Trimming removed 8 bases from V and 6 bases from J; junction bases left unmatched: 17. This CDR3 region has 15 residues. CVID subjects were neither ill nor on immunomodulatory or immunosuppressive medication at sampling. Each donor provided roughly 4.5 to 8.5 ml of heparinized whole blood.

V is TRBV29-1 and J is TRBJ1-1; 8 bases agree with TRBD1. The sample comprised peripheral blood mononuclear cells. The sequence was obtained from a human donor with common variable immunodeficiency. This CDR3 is CSLKTGTGAAAEAFF. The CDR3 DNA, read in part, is TGCAGCTTAAAGACCGGGACAGGCGCCGCGGCTGAA.